The text below deals with one T cell receptor (beta chain). What it binds is unknown. The sample belongs to a study of Ad26.COV2.S vaccination and SARS-CoV-2 variants. Across the study: Ad26.COV2.S was injected intramuscularly once or twice, 56 days apart.

Treatment denoted: approximately 18 received Ad26.COV2.S at low or high dose, single or two shots; roughly 5 received placebo; per-sample allocation not given. The samples were gathered on day 63 after the first injection of vaccine or placebo. Study results and limitations: Total T cell responses, in the TCR breadth and depth analyses, may have been underestimated. Vaccinees and placebo recipients showed similar non-spike TCR breadth.

Repertoires were generated with immunoSEQ multiplex PCR, while TCRdb's copy carries only in-frame clones and drops some. The sample includes hundreds of thousands of clones, roughly 90% seen only once; the top ten take approximately 5%. CDR3 length: 13 residues. The germline CDR1 and CDR2 sequences are MGHRA and YSYEKL. V lost 1 base to trimming and J lost 8 bases, with 9 bases between them. The sequence came from a person aged 18 to 65 who received the Ad26.COV2.S COVID-19 vaccine or a placebo. The rearrangement uses TRBV4-1 and TRBJ2-1; D gene ambiguous. The sample was peripheral blood, taken in a trial of Ad26.COV2.S vaccine versus placebo. CDR3 bases: TGCGCCAGCAGCCAAGTCCTTGAGCATGAGCAGTTCTTC. This sequence encodes CASSQVLEHEQFF.